This note documents a single TCR beta chain sequence. The sample holds other DNA sequences that translate to the same CDR3. The germline V and J ends were trimmed by 4 bases and 0 bases, with 12 bases remaining between them. CDR3 length: 15 residues. Germline values: CDR1 SGHRS, CDR2 YFSETQ. Original analysis: Quantification of nucleated cells was approximated via reference gene primer amplification. Assay used: immunoSEQ multiplex PCR; TCRdb lists only in-frame clones, some missing. That table gives V, J and clone size, and the DNA gave D and trimming. The data show about 150,000 clones, around 91% seen once. These data belong to a study of blood T cell repertoires in COVID-19.

This rearrangement joins TRBV5-1 to TRBJ2-3, with D maybe TRBD1 (6 bases). This sequence was found in a woman aged 55-69 years with active COVID-19. Specimen: peripheral blood. Here the CDR3 DNA reads TGCGCCAGCAGCCCGGTAGGGGGTAGCACAGATACGCAGTATTTT. Its translation is CASSPVGGSTDTQYF.